The 4 T cell receptor beta chains in this list originate from one sample, sequenced in a study of cytomegalovirus exposure and HLA in healthy donors. Researchers ran the PCR with 60 Vbeta and 13 Jbeta primers. Method: immunoSEQ multiplex PCR; TCRdb's copy keeps in-frame clones and lacks some. The sample yields over 110,000 clones, 75% to 85% seen once. The sample consisted of PBMCs. Receptors were obtained from a woman aged 18-35 years in good health and CMV-seropositive.

This clone was detected only a few times. The genes are TRBV7-6 and TRBJ1-2, with TRBD1 matching 8 bases. This CDR3 has 14 amino acids. Germline CDR1 SGHVS, CDR2 FNYEAQ. The trim removed 5 bases at V and 6 bases at J, leaving 8 bases unmatched. CDR3 in DNA: TGTGCCAGCAGCGTCGACAGGGGTGGTGATGGCTACACCTTC. It yields the protein CASSVDRGGDGYTF. Drawing the rest from reference TRBV7-6 and TRBJ1-2, the complete variable domain is GAGVSQSPRYKVTKRGQDVALRCDPISGHVSLYWYRQALGQGPEFLTYFNYEAQQDKSGLPNDRFSAERPEGSISTLTIQRTEQRDSAMYRCASSVDRGGDGYTFGSGTRLTVV.

The chain combines TRBV6-5 with TRBJ2-7; 8 nucleotides match TRBD1. There are 14 residues in the CDR3. Trimming at V came to 4 bases and at J to 2 bases, leaving 4 bases not matched to a gene. Germline V gives CDR1 MNHEY, CDR2 SVGAGI. CDR3 nucleotides: TGTGCCAGCAGTTTAGGACAGGGACCCTACGAGCAGTACTTC. Protein sequence: CASSLGQGPYEQYF.

This clone was counted once. The chain employs TRBV5-4 and TRBJ2-5, with a tentative D call TRBD1 (6 bases). CDR3 size: 16 residues. Trimming pared 1 base from V and 5 bases from J, leaving 18 bases between. Germline CDR1 SGHNT, CDR2 YYREEE (reference sequence). The CDR3 sequence is CASSLLPGQEFETQYF. The DNA of the CDR3 is TGTGCCAGCAGCTTGCTTCCGGGACAAGAATTCGAGACCCAGTACTTC. Full variable domain (remainder filled in from reference TRBV5-4 and TRBJ2-5): ETGVTQSPTHLIKTRGQQVTLRCSSQSGHNTVSWYQQALGQGPQFIFQYYREEENGRGNFPPRFSGLQFPNYSSELNVNALELDDSALYLCASSLLPGQEFETQYFGPGTRLLVL.

The gene calls are TRBV5-1 and TRBJ2-7; possibly TRBD1 for D (5 bases). The CDR3 length is 14 residues. Germline lookup yields CDR1 SGHRS and CDR2 YFSETQ. Trimming took 5 bases from V and 6 from J, leaving 18 bases between them. The CDR3 loop is CASSRGGASGEQYF. The CDR3 nucleotides read TGCGCCAGCAGTAGGGGTGGGGCCTCCGGCGAGCAGTACTTC.